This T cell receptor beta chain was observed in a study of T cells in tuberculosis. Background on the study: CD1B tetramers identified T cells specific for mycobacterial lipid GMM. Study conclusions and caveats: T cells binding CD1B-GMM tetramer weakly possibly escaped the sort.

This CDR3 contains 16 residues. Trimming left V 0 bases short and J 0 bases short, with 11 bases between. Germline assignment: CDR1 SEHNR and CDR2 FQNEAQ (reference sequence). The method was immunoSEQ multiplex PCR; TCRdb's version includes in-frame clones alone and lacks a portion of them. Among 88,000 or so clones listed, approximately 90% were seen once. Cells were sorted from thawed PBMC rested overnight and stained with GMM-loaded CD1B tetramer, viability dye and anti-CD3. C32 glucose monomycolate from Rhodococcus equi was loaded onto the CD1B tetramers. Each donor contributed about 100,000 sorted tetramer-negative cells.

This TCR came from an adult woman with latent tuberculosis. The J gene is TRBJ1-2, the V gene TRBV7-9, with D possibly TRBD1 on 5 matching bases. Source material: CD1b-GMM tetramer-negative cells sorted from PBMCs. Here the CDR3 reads CASSLAPGETNYGYTF. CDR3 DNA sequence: TGTGCCAGCAGCTTAGCGCCGGGGGAAACTAACTATGGCTACACCTTC. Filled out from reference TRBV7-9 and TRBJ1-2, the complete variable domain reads DTGVSQNPRHKITKRGQNVTFRCDPISEHNRLYWYRQTLGQGPEFLTYFQNEAQLEKSRLLSDRFSAERPKGSFSTLEIQRTEQGDSAMYLCASSLAPGETNYGYTFGSGTRLTVV.